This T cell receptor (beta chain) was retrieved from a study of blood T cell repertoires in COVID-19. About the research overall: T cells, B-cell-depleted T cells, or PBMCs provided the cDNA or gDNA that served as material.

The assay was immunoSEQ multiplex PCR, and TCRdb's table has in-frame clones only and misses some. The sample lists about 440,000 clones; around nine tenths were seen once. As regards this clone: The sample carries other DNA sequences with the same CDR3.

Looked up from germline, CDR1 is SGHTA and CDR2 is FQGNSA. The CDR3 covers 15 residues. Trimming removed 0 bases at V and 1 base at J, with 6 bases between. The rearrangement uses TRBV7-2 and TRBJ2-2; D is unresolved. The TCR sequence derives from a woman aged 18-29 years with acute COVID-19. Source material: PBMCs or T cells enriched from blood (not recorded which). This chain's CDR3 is CASSLAGLNTGELFF. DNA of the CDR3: TGTGCCAGCAGCTTAGCCGGGTTGAACACCGGGGAGCTGTTTTTT.